The rows below give T cell receptor beta chains drawn from one sample of a study of T cells in Graves' hyperthyroidism and ophthalmopathy. Each CDR3 protein gets one entry after TCRdb re-called the multiplex PCR reads with MiXCR. This sample yields under 400,000 distinct CDR3 sequences, of which over 11% are seen a single time; 8% to 13% belongs to the top ten. Sequenced material: blood. The origin of the receptors is a woman aged 55-69 years with Graves' hyperthyroidism. Each CDR3 is given with its conserved first and last residue. Each record gives: V gene, clone size, D gene, J gene, CDR3 protein, CDR3 DNA. A D gene is named only where the DNA matches it firmly. Clone size, where shown, is once, few, many, or a class for clones that have expanded.

TRBV6-2/TRBV6-3,NA,NA,TRBJ2-1,CASSYSGQGLNAQFF,TGTGCCAGCAGTTACTCGGGGCAGGGTCTAAATGCGCAGTTCTTC
TRBV2,many,TRBD1,TRBJ2-7,CASSPDRGRTYEQYF,TGTGCCAGCAGCCCGGACAGGGGCCGCACCTACGAGCAGTACTTC
TRBV5-1,many,TRBD2,TRBJ2-1,CASSLGLAGGQLRNEQFF,TGCGCCAGCAGCCTTGGACTAGCGGGAGGGCAATTGCGGAATGAGCAGTTCTTC
TRBV19,many,TRBD1,TRBJ1-2,CASSIGRQGLLNYGYTF,TGTGCCAGTAGTATCGGGAGACAGGGCCTTCTGAACTATGGCTACACCTTC
TRBV28,many,NA,TRBJ1-2,CASTTSSYSAGYTF,TGTGCCAGCACTACCTCCAGTTATTCCGCCGGCTACACCTTC
TRBV19,NA,TRBD2,TRBJ2-5,CASSTLTSGRAGQETQYF,TGTGCCAGTAGTACGCTGACTAGCGGGAGAGCGGGCCAAGAGACCCAGTACTTC
TRBV12-5,NA,NA,TRBJ1-2,CASGTQVSYGYTF,TGTGCTAGTGGTACACAGGTTTCATATGGCTACACCTTC
TRBV2,many,NA,TRBJ2-5,CASSVGNQETQYF,TGTGCCAGCAGTGTTGGCAACCAAGAGACCCAGTACTTC
TRBV30,few,TRBD2,TRBJ2-7,CAWSEGLAAADEQYF,TGTGCCTGGAGCGAGGGACTAGCGGCAGCCGACGAGCAGTACTTC
TRBV7-9,many,TRBD2,TRBJ2-7,CASSFTSAEDHEQYF,TGTGCCAGCAGCTTCACTAGCGCTGAGGACCACGAGCAGTACTTC
TRBV30,many,NA,TRBJ1-3,CAWGNSGNTIYF,TGTGCCTGGGGCAACTCTGGAAACACCATATATTTT
TRBV7-9,few,NA,TRBJ1-1,CASSSSNRFTEAFF,TGTGCCAGCAGCTCAAGCAACAGGTTTACTGAAGCTTTCTTT
TRBV24-1,NA,NA,TRBJ2-5,CATSDPDTPDPQETQYF,TGTGCCACCAGTGATCCAGACACCCCAGACCCCCAAGAGACCCAGTACTTC
TRBV20-1,many,NA,TRBJ1-1,CSAREDRGAVRAFF,TGCAGTGCTAGAGAAGACCGGGGGGCGGTTCGAGCTTTCTTT
TRBV10-3,many,TRBD1,TRBJ2-3,CAIRGQGDTQYF,TGTGCCATCAGAGGACAGGGAGATACGCAGTATTTT
TRBV12-3/TRBV12-4,many,TRBD2,TRBJ2-4,CASSQRLAGLAKNIQYF,TGTGCCAGCAGCCAGAGACTAGCGGGGCTAGCCAAAAACATTCAGTACTTC
TRBV27,many,TRBD2,TRBJ2-7,CASSFRTSGRAYEQYF,TGTGCCAGCAGTTTTCGGACTAGCGGGAGGGCCTACGAGCAGTACTTC
TRBV30,NA,NA,TRBJ1-2,CAWSLGWDYGYTF,TGTGCCTGGAGTCTAGGGTGGGACTATGGCTACACCTTC
TRBV12-3/TRBV12-4,many,NA,TRBJ2-5,CASSPDGETQYF,TGTGCCAGCAGTCCGGACGGGGAGACCCAGTACTTC
TRBV6-5,many,NA,TRBJ2-7,CASSYSYRDHEQYF,TGTGCCAGCAGTTACTCGTACAGGGACCACGAGCAGTACTTC
TRBV20-1,many,TRBD2,TRBJ2-5,CSAREGLAGALETQYF,TGCAGTGCTAGAGAGGGTCTAGCGGGAGCTCTAGAGACCCAGTACTTC
TRBV6-1,NA,NA,TRBJ1-5,CASSRIRGQPQHF,TGTGCCAGCAGTCGGATCAGGGGTCAGCCCCAGCATTTT
TRBV3-1,few,TRBD1,TRBJ2-1,CASSLRFGTGGDEQFF,TGTGCCAGCAGCTTGCGCTTCGGGACAGGTGGTGATGAGCAGTTCTTC
TRBV7-9,NA,NA,TRBJ1-1,CASTSLGIANAEAFF,TGTGCCAGCACTTCACTCGGGATAGCGAACGCTGAAGCTTTCTTT
TRBV27,many,TRBD2,TRBJ2-5,CASKPGLAGVLETQYF,TGTGCCAGCAAACCGGGACTAGCGGGAGTATTAGAGACCCAGTACTTC
TRBV18,many,NA,TRBJ1-1,CASSQGMNTEAFF,TGTGCCAGCTCACAGGGTATGAACACTGAAGCTTTCTTT
TRBV25-1,NA,TRBD1,TRBJ2-1,CASSEIGTGGDEQFF,TGTGCCAGCAGTGAAATAGGGACAGGGGGCGATGAGCAGTTCTTC
TRBV5-1,many,NA,TRBJ1-1,CASSLVSGNTEAFF,TGCGCCAGCAGCTTGGTTTCAGGGAATACTGAAGCTTTCTTT
TRBV5-5,NA,NA,TRBJ1-2,CASSLDWRADYGYAF,TGTGCCAGCAGCTTGGATTGGAGGGCGGACTATGGCTACGCCTTC
TRBV6-4,NA,NA,TRBJ2-1,CASSDLFAGWGNEQFF,TGTGCCAGCAGTGACCTTTTCGCGGGATGGGGCAATGAGCAGTTCTTC
TRBV20-1,few,TRBD2,TRBJ2-1,CSARGSSGAHNEQFF,TGCAGTGCTAGAGGAAGTAGCGGGGCTCACAATGAGCAGTTCTTC
TRBV28,NA,TRBD2,TRBJ2-7,CASSIPGLAGDEQYF,TGTGCCAGCAGCATCCCGGGACTAGCGGGAGACGAGCAGTACTTC
TRBV20-1,many,NA,TRBJ2-3,CSARGAPRGPDTQYF,TGCAGTGCTAGAGGGGCCCCCCGAGGGCCAGATACGCAGTATTTT
TRBV12-3/TRBV12-4,NA,NA,TRBJ1-5,CASSAGTWEPQHF,TGTGCCAGCAGTGCCGGGACCTGGGAGCCCCAGCATTTT
TRBV11-3,many,TRBD1,TRBJ2-7,CASTDRATSYEQYF,TGTGCCAGCACGGACAGGGCGACCTCCTACGAGCAGTACTTC
TRBV27,many,TRBD2,TRBJ2-5,CASTPRILGEGWETQYF,TGTGCCAGCACGCCTAGAATACTGGGGGAGGGTTGGGAGACCCAGTACTTC
TRBV2,many,TRBD2,TRBJ2-7,CATRTSGTYEQYF,TGTGCCACCAGAACTAGCGGAACCTACGAGCAGTACTTC
TRBV2,NA,NA,TRBJ2-1,CASSSPRGTYNEQFF,TGTGCCAGCAGCTCCCCTCGCGGGACCTACAATGAGCAGTTCTTC
TRBV19,NA,NA,TRBJ2-7,CASSMGGRPPYEQYF,TGTGCCAGTAGTATGGGAGGCCGGCCTCCCTACGAGCAGTACTTC
TRBV20-1,NA,TRBD2,TRBJ2-1,CSARKPFGQVTTSGEGASYNEQFF,TGCAGTGCTAGAAAGCCTTTCGGACAGGTGACGACTAGCGGGGAAGGAGCCTCCTACAATGAGCAGTTCTTC
TRBV20-1,NA,NA,TRBJ2-7,CSASPLTGQSYEQYF,TGCAGTGCTAGTCCCTTGACAGGTCAGAGCTACGAGCAGTACTTC
TRBV12-3/TRBV12-4,many,TRBD2,TRBJ2-7,CASSQGLAVEQYF,TGTGCCAGCAGCCAAGGACTAGCGGTCGAGCAGTACTTC
TRBV6-1,many,TRBD1,TRBJ1-5,CASNPTGNQPQHF,TGTGCCAGCAACCCGACAGGGAATCAGCCCCAGCATTTT
TRBV6-4,NA,TRBD1,TRBJ1-5,CASSSAILGTGVNQPQHF,TGTGCCAGCAGTTCCGCGATCCTGGGGACAGGGGTAAATCAGCCCCAGCATTTT
TRBV30,many,NA,TRBJ1-1,CAWSTGAFTEAFF,TGTGCCTGGAGTACTGGGGCTTTCACTGAAGCTTTCTTT
TRBV4-2,NA,TRBD2,TRBJ2-7,CASSGGTSGTDEQYF,TGTGCCAGCAGCGGAGGGACTAGCGGGACCGATGAGCAGTACTTC
TRBV12-3/TRBV12-4,NA,NA,TRBJ1-2,CASGSRLGVGGYTF,TGTGCCAGCGGTTCCCGGTTGGGGGTTGGGGGCTACACCTTC
TRBV18,NA,NA,TRBJ1-1,CASSRQQGNTEAFF,TGTGCCAGCTCACGACAACAGGGGAACACTGAAGCTTTCTTT
TRBV12-5,few,TRBD1,TRBJ2-7,CASGPSTGGFYEQYF,TGTGCTAGTGGTCCCTCGACAGGGGGCTTCTACGAGCAGTACTTC
TRBV16,few,NA,TRBJ2-4,CASSPRGGAAKNIQYF,TGTGCCAGCAGCCCCCGTGGGGGTGCGGCCAAAAACATTCAGTACTTC
TRBV11-3,many,NA,TRBJ2-3,CASSLERWQALAQDTQYF,TGTGCCAGCAGCTTAGAAAGGTGGCAGGCCTTAGCACAAGATACGCAGTATTTT
TRBV20-1,few,NA,TRBJ1-1,CSASPGHLNTEAFF,TGCAGTGCGAGTCCGGGACACCTGAACACTGAAGCTTTCTTT
TRBV30,many,NA,TRBJ2-1,CAWSRSGPGNEQFF,TGTGCCTGGAGCCGTAGTGGTCCGGGCAATGAGCAGTTCTTC